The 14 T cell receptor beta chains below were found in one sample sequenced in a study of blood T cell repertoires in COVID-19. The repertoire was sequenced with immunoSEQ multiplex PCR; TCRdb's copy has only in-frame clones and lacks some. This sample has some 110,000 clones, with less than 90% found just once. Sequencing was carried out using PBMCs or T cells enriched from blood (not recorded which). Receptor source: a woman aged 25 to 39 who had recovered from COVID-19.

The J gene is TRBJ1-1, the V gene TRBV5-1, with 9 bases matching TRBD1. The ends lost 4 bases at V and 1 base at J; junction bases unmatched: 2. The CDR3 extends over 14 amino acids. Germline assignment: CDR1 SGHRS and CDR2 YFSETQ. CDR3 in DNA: TGCGCCAGCAGCGTGGGACAGGGGAACACTGAAGCTTTCTTT. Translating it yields CASSVGQGNTEAFF.

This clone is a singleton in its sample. The CDR3 DNA is TGTGCCATCGGGACAGGGTCAGACACTGAAGCTTTCTTT. Amino acid sequence: CAIGTGSDTEAFF. The chain couples TRBV10-3 to TRBJ1-1; 9 nucleotides agree with TRBD1. The germline V gene has CDR1 ENHRY and CDR2 SYGVKD. The CDR3 totals 13 residues. The J segment lost 3 bases and the V segment lost 8 bases, leaving 4 bases of the junction unmatched.

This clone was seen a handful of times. The CDR3 nucleotides are TGTGCCAGTAGTCCACTAGCGGGAGGTTCGGATGAGCAGTTCTTC. Translating it yields CASSPLAGGSDEQFF. The chain couples TRBV19 to TRBJ2-1, with TRBD2 matching 12 bases. V lost 5 bases, J lost 8 bases, and 7 bases stayed unmatched. The CDR3 is made up of 15 amino acids. In germline, CDR1 is LNHDA, CDR2 SQIVND (reference sequence).

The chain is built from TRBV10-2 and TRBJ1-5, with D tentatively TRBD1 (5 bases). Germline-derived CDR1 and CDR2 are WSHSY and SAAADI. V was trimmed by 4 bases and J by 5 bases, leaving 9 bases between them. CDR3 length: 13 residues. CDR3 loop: CASSVWGDQPQHF. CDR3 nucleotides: TGCGCCAGCAGTGTGTGGGGGGATCAGCCCCAGCATTTT.

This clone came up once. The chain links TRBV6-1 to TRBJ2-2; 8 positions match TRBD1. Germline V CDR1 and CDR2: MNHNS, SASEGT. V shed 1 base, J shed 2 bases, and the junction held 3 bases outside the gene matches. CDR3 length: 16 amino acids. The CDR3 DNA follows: TGTGCCAGCAGTGAAGGACAGGGGCCCAACACCGGGGAGCTGTTTTTT. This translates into CASSEGQGPNTGELFF.

CDR3: CASSQVADYSYEQYF. The DNA for the CDR3 is TGTGCCAGCAGCCAAGTAGCGGATTACTCCTACGAGCAGTACTTC. The chain employs TRBV3-1 (or the pseudogene TRBV3-2) and TRBJ2-7; maybe TRBD2 (6 bases). The V end was cut by 1 base, the J end by 0 bases, with 10 bases between. The V gene's germline CDR1 is LGHDT and CDR2 YNNKEL (reference sequence). This CDR3 region has 15 residues.

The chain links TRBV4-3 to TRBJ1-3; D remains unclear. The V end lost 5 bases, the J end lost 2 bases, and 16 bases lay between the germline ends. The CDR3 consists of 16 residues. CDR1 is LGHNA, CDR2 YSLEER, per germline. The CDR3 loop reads CASSYSRGGPGNTIYF. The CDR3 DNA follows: TGCGCCAGCAGCTACTCTCGAGGTGGCCCTGGAAACACCATATATTTT.

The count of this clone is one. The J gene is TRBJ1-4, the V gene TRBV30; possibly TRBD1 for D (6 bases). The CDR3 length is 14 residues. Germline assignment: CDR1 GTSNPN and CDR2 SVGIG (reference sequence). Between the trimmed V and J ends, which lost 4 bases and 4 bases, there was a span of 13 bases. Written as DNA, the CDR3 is TGTGCCTGGACCCCAGGGGCCTTTAATGAAAAACTGTTTTTT. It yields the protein CAWTPGAFNEKLFF. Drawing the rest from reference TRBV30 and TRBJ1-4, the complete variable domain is SQTIHQWPATLVQPVGSPLSLECTVEGTSNPNLYWYRQAAGRGLQLLFYSVGIGQISSEVPQNLSASRPQDRQFILSSKKLLLSDSGFYLCAWTPGAFNEKLFFGSGTQLSVL.

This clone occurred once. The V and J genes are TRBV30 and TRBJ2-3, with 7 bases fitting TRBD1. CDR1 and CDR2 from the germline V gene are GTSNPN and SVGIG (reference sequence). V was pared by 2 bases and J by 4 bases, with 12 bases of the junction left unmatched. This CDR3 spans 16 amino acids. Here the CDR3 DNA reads TGTGCCTGGAGTAGGACAGGATCGTTTGGATCAGATACGCAGTATTTT. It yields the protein CAWSRTGSFGSDTQYF.

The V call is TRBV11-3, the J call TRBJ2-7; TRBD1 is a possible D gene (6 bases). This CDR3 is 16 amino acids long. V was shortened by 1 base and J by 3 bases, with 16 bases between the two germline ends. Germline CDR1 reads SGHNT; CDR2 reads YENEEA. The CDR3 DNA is TGTGCCAGCAGCTTAGCTGGGCCAGGGGCGGGCTACGAGCAGTACTTC. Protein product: CASSLAGPGAGYEQYF.

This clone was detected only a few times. CDR3 coding DNA: TGTGCCAGCAGCCTGGGCGGGACAGGGGATCAGCCCCAGCATTTT. Protein sequence: CASSLGGTGDQPQHF. This chain uses TRBV5-4 with TRBJ1-5; TRBD1 agrees at 10 bases. Losses at the gene ends were 4 bases for V and 5 bases for J; bases not matched to a gene: 6. CDR1 SGHNT and CDR2 YYREEE come from the germline V gene (reference sequence). The CDR3 has 15 amino acids.

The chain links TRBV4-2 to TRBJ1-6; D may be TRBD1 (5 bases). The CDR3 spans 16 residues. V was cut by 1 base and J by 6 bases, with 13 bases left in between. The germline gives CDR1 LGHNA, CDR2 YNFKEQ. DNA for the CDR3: TGTGCCAGCAGCCAAGGGTTACCCAGGGTTAATTCACCCCTCCACTTT. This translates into CASSQGLPRVNSPLHF.

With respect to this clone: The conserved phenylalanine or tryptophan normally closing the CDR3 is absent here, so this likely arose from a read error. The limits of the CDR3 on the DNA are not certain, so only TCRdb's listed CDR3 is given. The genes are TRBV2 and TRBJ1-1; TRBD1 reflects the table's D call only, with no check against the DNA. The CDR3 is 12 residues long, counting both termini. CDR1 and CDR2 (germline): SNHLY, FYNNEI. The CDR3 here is CASSSGQGPMTL.

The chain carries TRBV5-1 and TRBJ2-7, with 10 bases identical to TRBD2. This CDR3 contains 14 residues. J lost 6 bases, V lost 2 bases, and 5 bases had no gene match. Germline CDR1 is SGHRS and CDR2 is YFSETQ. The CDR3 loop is CASSFALAGAEQYF. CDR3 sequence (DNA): TGCGCCAGCAGCTTCGCTCTAGCGGGAGCCGAGCAGTACTTC.